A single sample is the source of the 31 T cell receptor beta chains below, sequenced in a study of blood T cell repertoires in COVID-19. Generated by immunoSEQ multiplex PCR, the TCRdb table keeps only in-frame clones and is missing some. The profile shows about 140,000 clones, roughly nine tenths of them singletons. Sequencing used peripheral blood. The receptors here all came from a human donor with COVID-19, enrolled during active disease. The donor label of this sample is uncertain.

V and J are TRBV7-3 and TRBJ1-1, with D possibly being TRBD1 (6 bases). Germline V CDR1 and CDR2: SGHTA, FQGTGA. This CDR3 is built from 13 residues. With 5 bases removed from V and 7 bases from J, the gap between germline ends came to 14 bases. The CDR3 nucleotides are TGTGCCAGCAGCCCCGCGGGGGCAGGTGAAGCTTTCTTT. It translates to CASSPAGAGEAFF.

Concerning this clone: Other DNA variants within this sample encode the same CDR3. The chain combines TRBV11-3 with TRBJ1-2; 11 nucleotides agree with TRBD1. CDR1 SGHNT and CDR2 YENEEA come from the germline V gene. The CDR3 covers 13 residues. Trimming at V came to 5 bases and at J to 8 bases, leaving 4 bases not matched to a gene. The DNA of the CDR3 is TGTGCCAGCAGCCTGGGACAGGGGGGCGGCTACACCTTC. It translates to CASSLGQGGGYTF.

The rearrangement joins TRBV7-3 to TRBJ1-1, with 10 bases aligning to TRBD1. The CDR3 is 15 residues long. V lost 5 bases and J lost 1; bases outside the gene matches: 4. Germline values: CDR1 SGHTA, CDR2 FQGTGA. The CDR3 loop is CASSRQGAENTEAFF. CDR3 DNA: TGTGCCAGCAGCCGACAGGGGGCGGAGAACACTGAAGCTTTCTTT.

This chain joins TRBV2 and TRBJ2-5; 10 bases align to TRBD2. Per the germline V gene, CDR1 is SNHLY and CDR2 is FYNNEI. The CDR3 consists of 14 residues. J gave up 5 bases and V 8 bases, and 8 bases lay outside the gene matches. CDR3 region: CASQSGGAGETQYF. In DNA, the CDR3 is TGTGCCAGCCAAAGCGGGGGGGCCGGGGAGACCCAGTACTTC.

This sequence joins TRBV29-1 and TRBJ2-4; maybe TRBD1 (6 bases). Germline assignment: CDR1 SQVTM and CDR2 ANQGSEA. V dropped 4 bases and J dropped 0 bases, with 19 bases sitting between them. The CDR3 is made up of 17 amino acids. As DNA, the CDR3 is TGCAGCGTTGTCCCTGTCGGGACACTACTAGCCAAAAACATTCAGTACTTC. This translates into CSVVPVGTLLAKNIQYF. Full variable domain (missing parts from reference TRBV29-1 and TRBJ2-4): SAVISQKPSRDICQRGTSLTIQCQVDSQVTMMFWYRQQPGQSLTLIATANQGSEATYESGFVIDKFPISRPNLTFSTLTVSNMSPEDSSIYLCSVVPVGTLLAKNIQYFGAGTRLSVL.

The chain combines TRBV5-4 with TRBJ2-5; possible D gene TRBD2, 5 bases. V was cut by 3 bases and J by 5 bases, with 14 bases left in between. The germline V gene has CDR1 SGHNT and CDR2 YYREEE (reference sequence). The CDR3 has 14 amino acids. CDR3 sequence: CASSSSDGGETQYF. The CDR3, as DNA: TGTGCCAGCAGCTCCTCCGACGGCGGGGAGACCCAGTACTTC.

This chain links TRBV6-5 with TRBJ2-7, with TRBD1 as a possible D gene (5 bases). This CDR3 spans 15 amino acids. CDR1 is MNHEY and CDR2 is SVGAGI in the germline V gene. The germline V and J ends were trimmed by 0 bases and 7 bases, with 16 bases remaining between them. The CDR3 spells CASSYSGARSGEQYF. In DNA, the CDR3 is TGTGCCAGCAGTTACTCAGGGGCAAGATCGGGTGAGCAGTACTTC.

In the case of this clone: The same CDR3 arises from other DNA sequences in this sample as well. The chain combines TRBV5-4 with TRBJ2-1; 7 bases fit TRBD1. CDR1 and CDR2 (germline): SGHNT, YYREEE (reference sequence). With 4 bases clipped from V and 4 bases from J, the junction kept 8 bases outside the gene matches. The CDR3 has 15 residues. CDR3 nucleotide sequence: TGTGCCAGCAGCCGCCGGGACAGCTCTTACAATGAGCAGTTCTTC. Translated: CASSRRDSSYNEQFF.

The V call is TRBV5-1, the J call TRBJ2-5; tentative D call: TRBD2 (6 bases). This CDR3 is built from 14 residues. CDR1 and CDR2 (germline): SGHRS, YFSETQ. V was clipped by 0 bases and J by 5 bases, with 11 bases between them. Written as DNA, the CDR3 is TGCGCCAGCAGCTTGGGAGGGGACTCGGAGACCCAGTACTTC. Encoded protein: CASSLGGDSETQYF.

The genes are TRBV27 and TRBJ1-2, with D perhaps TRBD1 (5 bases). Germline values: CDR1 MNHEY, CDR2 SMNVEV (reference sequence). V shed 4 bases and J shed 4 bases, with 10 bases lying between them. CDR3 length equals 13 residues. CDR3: CASSSIQGYGYTF. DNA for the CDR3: TGTGCCAGCAGTTCAATTCAGGGCTATGGCTACACCTTC.

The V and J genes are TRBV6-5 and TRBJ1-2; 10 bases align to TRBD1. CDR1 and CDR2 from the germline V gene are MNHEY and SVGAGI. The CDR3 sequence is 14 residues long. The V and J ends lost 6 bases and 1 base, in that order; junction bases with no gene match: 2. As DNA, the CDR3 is TGTGCCAGCAGGGGGACAGGGGTTAACTATGGCTACACCTTC. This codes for CASRGTGVNYGYTF.

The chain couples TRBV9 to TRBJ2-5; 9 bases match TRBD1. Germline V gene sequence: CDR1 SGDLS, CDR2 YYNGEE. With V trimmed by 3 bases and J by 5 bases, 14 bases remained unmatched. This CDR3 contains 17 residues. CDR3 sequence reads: CASSASGGQGYRETQYF. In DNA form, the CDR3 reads TGTGCCAGCAGCGCCTCGGGGGGACAGGGTTATAGGGAGACCCAGTACTTC.

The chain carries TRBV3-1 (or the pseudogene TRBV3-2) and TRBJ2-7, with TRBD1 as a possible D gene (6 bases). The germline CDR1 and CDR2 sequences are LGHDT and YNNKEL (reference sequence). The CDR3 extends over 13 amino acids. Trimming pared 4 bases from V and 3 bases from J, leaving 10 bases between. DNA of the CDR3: TGTGCCAGCAGCCCACAGGGAAACTACGAGCAGTACTTC. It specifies CASSPQGNYEQYF.

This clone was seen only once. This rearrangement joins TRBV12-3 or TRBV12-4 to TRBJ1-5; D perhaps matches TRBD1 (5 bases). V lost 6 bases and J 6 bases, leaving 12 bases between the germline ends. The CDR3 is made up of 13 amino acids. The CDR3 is CASSPPGGQPQHF. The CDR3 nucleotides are TGTGCCAGCAGCCCTCCCGGGGGTCAGCCCCAGCATTTT.

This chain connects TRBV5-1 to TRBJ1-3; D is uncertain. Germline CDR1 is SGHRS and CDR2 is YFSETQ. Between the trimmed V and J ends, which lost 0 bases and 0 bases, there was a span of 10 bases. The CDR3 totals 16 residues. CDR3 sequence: CASSLAGILSGNTIYF. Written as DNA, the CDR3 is TGCGCCAGCAGCTTGGCGGGAATTCTCTCTGGAAACACCATATATTTT.

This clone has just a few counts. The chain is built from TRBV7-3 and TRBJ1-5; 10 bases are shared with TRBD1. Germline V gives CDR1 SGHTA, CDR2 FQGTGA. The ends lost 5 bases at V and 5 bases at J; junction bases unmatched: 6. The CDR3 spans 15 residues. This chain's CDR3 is CASSPRGTGDQPQHF. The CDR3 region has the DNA TGTGCCAGCAGCCCGCGGGGGACAGGGGATCAGCCCCAGCATTTT. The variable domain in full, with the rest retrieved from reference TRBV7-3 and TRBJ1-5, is GAGVSQTPSNKVTEKGKYVELRCDPISGHTALYWYRQSLGQGPEFLIYFQGTGAADDSGLPNDRFFAVRPEGSVSTLKIQRTERGDSAVYLCASSPRGTGDQPQHFGDGTRLSIL.

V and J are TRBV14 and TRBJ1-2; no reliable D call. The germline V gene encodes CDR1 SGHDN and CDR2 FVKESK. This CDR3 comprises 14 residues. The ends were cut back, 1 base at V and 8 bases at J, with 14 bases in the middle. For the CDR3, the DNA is TGTGCCAGCAGCCAAGGAGCTCCCTTAATGGGCTACACCTTC. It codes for CASSQGAPLMGYTF.

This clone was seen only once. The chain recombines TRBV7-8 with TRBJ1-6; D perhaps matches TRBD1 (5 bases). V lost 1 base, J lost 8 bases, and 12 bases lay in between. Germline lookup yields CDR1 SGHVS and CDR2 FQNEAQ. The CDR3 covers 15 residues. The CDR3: CASSLDGGGHSPLHF. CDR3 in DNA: TGTGCCAGCAGCTTAGATGGGGGGGGACATTCACCCCTCCACTTT.

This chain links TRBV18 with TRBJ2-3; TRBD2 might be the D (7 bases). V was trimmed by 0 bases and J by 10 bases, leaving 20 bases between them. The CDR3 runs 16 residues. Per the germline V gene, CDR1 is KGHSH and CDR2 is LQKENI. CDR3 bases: TGTGCCAGCTCACCACCAACGGGGGGACACCATAGAGCGCAGTATTTT. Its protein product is CASSPPTGGHHRAQYF.

The CDR3 is CAISEGGWQGIEAFF. The CDR3 DNA follows: TGTGCCATCAGTGAAGGTGGATGGCAGGGGATTGAAGCTTTCTTT. The chain uses TRBV10-3 and TRBJ1-1; possibly TRBD1 for D (6 bases). V was pared by 3 bases and J by 7 bases, with 18 bases between. The CDR3 has 15 amino acids. In germline, CDR1 is ENHRY, CDR2 SYGVKD.

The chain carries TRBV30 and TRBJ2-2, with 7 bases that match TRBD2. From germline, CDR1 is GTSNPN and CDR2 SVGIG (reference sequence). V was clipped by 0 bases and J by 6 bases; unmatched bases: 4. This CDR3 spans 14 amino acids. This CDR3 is CAWSVGGGSGELFF. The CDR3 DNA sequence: TGTGCCTGGAGTGTCGGGGGAGGGTCCGGGGAGCTGTTTTTT.

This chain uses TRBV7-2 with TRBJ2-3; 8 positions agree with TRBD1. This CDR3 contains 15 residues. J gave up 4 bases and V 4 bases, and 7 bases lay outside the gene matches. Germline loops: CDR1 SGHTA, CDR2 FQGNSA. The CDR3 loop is CASSSRTGPADTQYF. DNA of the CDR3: TGTGCCAGCAGCTCAAGGACAGGGCCGGCAGATACGCAGTATTTT.

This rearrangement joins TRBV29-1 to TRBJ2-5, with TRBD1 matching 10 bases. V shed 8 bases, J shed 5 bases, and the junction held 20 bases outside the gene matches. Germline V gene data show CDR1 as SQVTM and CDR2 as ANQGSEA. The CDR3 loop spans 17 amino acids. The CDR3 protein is CSPPARQGATTFETQYF. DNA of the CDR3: TGCAGCCCCCCCGCTCGACAGGGGGCGACCACCTTTGAGACCCAGTACTTC.

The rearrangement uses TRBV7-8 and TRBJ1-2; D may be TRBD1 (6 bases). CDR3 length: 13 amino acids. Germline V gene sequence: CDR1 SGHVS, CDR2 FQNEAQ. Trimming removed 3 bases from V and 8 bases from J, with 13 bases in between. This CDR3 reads CASSFGGPGGYTF. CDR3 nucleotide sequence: TGTGCCAGCAGCTTCGGGGGGCCGGGAGGCTACACCTTC.

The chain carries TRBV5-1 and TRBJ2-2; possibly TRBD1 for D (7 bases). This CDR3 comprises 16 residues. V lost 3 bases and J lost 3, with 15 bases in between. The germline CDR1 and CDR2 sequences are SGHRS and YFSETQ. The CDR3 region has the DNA TGCGCCAGCAGCTCCAGGGGGGTCTATGACACCGGGGAGCTGTTTTTT. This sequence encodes CASSSRGVYDTGELFF. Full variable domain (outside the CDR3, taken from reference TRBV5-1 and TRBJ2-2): KAGVTQTPRYLIKTRGQQVTLSCSPISGHRSVSWYQQTPGQGLQFLFEYFSETQRNKGNFPGRFSGRQFSNSRSEMNVSTLELGDSALYLCASSSRGVYDTGELFFGEGSRLTVL.

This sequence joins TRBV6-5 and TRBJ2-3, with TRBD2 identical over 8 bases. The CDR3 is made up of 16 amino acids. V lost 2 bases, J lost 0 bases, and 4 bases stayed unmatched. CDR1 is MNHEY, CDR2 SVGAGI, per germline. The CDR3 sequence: CASSYPSGRSTDTQYF. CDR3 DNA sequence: TGTGCCAGCAGTTACCCCAGCGGGAGAAGCACAGATACGCAGTATTTT.

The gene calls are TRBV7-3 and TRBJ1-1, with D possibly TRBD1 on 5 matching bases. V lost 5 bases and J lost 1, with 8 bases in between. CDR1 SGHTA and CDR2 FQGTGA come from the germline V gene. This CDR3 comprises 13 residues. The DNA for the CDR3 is TGTGCCAGCAGCAGCACAGGGAACACTGAAGCTTTCTTT. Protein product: CASSSTGNTEAFF.

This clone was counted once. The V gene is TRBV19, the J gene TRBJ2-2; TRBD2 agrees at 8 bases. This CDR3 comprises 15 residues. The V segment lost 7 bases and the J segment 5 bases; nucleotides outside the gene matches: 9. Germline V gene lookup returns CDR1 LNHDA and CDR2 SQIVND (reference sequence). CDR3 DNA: TGTGCCAGTATGCTAGCGGGCGGAGGGACCGGGGAGCTGTTTTTT. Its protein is CASMLAGGGTGELFF. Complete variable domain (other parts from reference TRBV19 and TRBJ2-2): DGGITQSPKYLFRKEGQNVTLSCEQNLNHDAMYWYRQDPGQGLRLIYYSQIVNDFQKGDIAEGYSVSREKKESFPLTVTSAQKNPTAFYLCASMLAGGGTGELFFGEGSRLTVL.

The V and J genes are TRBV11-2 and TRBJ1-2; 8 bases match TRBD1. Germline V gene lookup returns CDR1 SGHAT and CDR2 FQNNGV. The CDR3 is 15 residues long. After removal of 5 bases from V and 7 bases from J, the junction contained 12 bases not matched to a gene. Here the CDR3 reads CASSMGRQGSVGYTF. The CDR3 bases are TGTGCCAGCAGCATGGGGAGACAGGGGAGCGTTGGCTACACCTTC.

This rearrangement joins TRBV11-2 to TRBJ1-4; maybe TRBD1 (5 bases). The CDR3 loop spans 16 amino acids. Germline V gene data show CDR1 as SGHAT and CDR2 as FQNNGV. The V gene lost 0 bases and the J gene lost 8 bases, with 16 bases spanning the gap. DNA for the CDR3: TGTGCCAGCAGCTTAGATCTGGCAGGGCCGCGGGAAAAACTGTTTTTT. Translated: CASSLDLAGPREKLFF.

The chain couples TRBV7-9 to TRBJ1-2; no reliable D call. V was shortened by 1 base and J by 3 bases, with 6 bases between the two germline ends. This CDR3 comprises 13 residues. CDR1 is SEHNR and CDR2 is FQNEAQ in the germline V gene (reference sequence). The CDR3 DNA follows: TGTGCCAGCAGCTTAGACGAGGACTATGGCTACACCTTC. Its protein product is CASSLDEDYGYTF.